This T cell receptor (beta chain) came from a study of blood T cell repertoires in COVID-19. As for the study in general: Samples taken during acute and convalescent COVID-19 were collected in the United States, Italy and Spain.

Authors' processing steps: Researchers report that nucleated cell counts were estimated from reference gene primer amplification. Profiling relied on immunoSEQ multiplex PCR, and the TCRdb table lists in-frame clones only, not all of them. The V and J calls and clone size were taken over from that table, and D and trimming were inferred from the DNA. The sample contains 300,000 to 450,000 clones, more than 75% of which appear only once. This clone was seen only once. The germline V gene has CDR1 SGHRS and CDR2 YFSETQ. The CDR3 loop spans 15 amino acids. V shed 4 bases, J shed 0 bases, and the junction held 6 bases outside the gene matches.

The TCR was taken from a human donor with acute or convalescent COVID-19. The donor label of this sample is uncertain. The genes are TRBV5-1 and TRBJ1-1; the match to TRBD1 covers 7 bases. The sample comprised peripheral blood. CDR3 nucleotide sequence: TGCGCCAGCAGCGGGAAGACAGGGCTGAACACTGAAGCTTTCTTT. Translation: CASSGKTGLNTEAFF. Full variable domain (missing parts from reference TRBV5-1 and TRBJ1-1): KAGVTQTPRYLIKTRGQQVTLSCSPISGHRSVSWYQQTPGQGLQFLFEYFSETQRNKGNFPGRFSGRQFSNSRSEMNVSTLELGDSALYLCASSGKTGLNTEAFFGQGTRLTVV.